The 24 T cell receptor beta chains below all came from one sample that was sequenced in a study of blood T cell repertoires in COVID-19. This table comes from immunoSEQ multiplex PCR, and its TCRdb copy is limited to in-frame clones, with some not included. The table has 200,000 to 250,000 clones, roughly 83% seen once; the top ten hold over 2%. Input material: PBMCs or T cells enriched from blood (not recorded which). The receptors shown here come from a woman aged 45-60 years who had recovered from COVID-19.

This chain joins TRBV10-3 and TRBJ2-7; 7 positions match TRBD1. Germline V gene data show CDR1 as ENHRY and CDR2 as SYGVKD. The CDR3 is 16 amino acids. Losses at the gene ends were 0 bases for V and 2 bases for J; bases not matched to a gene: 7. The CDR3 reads CAISESGTASPYEQYF. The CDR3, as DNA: TGTGCCATCAGTGAGTCAGGGACAGCCAGCCCCTACGAGCAGTACTTC.

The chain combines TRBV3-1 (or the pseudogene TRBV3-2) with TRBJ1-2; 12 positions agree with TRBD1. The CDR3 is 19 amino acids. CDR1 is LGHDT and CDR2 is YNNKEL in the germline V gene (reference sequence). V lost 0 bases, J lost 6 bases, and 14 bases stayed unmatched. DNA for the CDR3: TGTGCCAGCAGCCAAGATGGGTGGGGGACAGGGGGCCCGAGCGATGGCTACACCTTC. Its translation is CASSQDGWGTGGPSDGYTF.

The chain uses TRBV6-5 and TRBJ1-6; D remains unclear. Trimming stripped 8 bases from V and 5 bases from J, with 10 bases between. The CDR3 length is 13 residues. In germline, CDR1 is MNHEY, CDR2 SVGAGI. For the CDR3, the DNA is TGTGCCAGCTCTGGGCACAATAATTCACCCCTCCACTTT. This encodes CASSGHNNSPLHF.

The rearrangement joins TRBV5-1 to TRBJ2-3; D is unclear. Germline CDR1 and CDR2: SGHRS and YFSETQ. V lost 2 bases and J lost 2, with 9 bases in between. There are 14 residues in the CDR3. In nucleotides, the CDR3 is TGCGCCAGCAGCTTCAGTGACAACACAGATACGCAGTATTTT. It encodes CASSFSDNTDTQYF.

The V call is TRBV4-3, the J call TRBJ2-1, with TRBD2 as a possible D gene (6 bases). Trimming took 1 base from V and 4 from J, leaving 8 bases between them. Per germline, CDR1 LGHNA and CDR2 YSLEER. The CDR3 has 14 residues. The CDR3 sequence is CASSQGRAYNEQFF. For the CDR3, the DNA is TGCGCCAGCAGCCAAGGGAGGGCTTACAATGAGCAGTTCTTC.

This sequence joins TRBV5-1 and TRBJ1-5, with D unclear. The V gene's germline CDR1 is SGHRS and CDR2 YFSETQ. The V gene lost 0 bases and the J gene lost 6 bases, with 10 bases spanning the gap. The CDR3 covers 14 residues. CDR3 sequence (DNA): TGCGCCAGCAGCTTGGAGCCAGGTCCTCAGCCCCAGCATTTT. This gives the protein CASSLEPGPQPQHF.

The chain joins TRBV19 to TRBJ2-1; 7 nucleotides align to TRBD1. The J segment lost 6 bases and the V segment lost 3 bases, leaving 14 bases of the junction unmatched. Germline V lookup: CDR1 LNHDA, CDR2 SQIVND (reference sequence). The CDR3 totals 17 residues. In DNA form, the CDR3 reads TGTGCCAGTAGTATTCATGTTACAGGGGTCACCTCCAATGAGCAGTTCTTC. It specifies CASSIHVTGVTSNEQFF.

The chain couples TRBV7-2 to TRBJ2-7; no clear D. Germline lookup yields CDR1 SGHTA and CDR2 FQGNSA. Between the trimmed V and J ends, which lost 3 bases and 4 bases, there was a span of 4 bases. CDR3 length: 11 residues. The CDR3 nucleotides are TGTGCCAGCAGCTTTCGTTACGAGCAGTACTTC. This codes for CASSFRYEQYF. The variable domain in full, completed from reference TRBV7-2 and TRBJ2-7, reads GAGVSQSPSNKVTEKGKDVELRCDPISGHTALYWYRQSLGQGLEFLIYFQGNSAPDKSGLPSDRFSAERTGGSVSTLTIQRTQQEDSAVYLCASSFRYEQYFGPGTRLTVT.

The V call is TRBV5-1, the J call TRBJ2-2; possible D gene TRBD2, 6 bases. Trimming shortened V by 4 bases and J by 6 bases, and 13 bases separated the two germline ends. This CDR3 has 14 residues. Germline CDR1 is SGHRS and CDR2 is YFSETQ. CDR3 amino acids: CASSPGGEAGELFF. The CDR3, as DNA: TGCGCCAGCAGCCCGGGTGGGGAGGCCGGGGAGCTGTTTTTT.

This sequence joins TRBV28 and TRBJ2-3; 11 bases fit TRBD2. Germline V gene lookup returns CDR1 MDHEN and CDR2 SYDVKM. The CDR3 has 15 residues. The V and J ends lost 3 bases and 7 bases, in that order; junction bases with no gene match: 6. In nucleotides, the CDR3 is TGTGCCAGCAGTTTTACGGCTAGCGGGAGGAATACGCAGTATTTT. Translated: CASSFTASGRNTQYF. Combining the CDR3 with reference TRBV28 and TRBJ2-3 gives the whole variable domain DVKVTQSSRYLVKRTGEKVFLECVQDMDHENMFWYRQDPGLGLRLIYFSYDVKMKEKGDIPEGYSVSREKKERFSLILESASTNQTSMYLCASSFTASGRNTQYFGPGTRLTVL.

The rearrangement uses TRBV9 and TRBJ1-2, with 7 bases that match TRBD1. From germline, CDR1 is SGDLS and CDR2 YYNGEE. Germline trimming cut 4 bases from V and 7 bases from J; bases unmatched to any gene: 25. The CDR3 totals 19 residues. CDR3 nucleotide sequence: TGTGCCAGCAGCCCCACCCCAGGAGGATTTAGGGGGCGATCGGGTGGCTACACCTTC. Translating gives CASSPTPGGFRGRSGGYTF. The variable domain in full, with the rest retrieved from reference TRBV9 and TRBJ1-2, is DSGVTQTPKHLITATGQRVTLRCSPRSGDLSVYWYQQSLDQGLQFLIQYYNGEERAKGNILERFSAQQFPDLHSELNLSSLELGDSALYFCASSPTPGGFRGRSGGYTFGSGTRLTVV.

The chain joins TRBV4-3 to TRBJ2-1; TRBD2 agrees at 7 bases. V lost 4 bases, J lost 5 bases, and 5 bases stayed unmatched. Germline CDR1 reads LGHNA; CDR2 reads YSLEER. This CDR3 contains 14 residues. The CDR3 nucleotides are TGCGCCAGCAGCCCCCACCGGGGGGACAATGAGCAGTTCTTC. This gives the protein CASSPHRGDNEQFF.

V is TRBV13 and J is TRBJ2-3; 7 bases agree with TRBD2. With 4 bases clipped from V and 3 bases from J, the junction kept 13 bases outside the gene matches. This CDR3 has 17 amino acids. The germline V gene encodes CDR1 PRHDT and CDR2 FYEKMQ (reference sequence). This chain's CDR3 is CASSSRGTRLATDTQYF. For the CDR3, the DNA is TGTGCCAGCAGCTCAAGAGGCACCCGACTAGCTACAGATACGCAGTATTTT. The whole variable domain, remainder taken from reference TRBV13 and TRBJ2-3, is AAGVIQSPRHLIKEKRETATLKCYPIPRHDTVYWYQQGPGQDPQFLISFYEKMQSDKGSIPDRFSAQQFSDYHSELNMSSLELGDSALYFCASSSRGTRLATDTQYFGPGTRLTVL.

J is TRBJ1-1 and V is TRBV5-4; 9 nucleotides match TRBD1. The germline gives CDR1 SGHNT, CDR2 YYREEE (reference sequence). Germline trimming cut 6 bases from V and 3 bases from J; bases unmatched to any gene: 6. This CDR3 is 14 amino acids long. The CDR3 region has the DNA TGTGCCAGCACCAAGGGACAGGGAGACACTGAAGCTTTCTTT. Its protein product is CASTKGQGDTEAFF.

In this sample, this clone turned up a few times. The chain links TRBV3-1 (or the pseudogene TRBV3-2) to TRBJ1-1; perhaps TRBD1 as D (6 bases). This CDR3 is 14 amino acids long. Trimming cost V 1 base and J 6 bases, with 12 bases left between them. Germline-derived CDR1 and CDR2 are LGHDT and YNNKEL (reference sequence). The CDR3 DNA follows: TGTGCCAGCAGCCAAGTAGGGGGTATGGCTGAAGCTTTCTTT. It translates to CASSQVGGMAEAFF.

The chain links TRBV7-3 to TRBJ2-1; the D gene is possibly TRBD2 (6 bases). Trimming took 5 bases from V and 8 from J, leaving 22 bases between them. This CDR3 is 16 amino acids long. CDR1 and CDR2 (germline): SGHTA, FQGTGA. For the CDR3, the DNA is TGTGCCAGCAGCCTAAATCCGGGACTCACTCTCCATGAGCAGTTCTTC. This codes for CASSLNPGLTLHEQFF.

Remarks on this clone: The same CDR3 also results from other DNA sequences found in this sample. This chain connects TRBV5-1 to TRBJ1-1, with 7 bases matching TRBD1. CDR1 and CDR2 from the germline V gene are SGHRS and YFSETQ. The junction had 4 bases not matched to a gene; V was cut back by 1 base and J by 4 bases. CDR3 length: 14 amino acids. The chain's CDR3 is CASSLSQGGTEAFF. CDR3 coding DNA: TGCGCCAGCAGCTTGAGTCAGGGGGGCACTGAAGCTTTCTTT.

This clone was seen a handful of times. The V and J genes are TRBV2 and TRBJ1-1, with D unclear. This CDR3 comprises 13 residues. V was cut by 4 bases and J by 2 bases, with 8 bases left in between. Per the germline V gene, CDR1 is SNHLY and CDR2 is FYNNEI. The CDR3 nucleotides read TGTGCCAGCAGTGCACGGGAAAACACTGAAGCTTTCTTT. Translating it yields CASSARENTEAFF.

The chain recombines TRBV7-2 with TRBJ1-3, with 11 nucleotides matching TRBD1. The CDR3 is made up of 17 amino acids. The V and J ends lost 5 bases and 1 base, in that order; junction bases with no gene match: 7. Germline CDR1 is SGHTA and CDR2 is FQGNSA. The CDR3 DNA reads TGTGCCAGCAGCCTTAGGACAGGGGGCTTTTCTGGAAACACCATATATTTT. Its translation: CASSLRTGGFSGNTIYF.

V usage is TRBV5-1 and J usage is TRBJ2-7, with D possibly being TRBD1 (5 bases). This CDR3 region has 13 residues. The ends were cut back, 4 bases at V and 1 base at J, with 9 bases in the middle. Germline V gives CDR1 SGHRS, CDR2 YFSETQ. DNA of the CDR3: TGCGCCAGCAGCCTCAGACAGTCCTACGAGCAGTACTTC. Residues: CASSLRQSYEQYF.

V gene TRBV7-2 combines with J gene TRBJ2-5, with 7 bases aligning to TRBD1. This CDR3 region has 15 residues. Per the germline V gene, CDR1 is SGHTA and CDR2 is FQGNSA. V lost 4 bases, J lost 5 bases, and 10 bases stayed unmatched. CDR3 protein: CASSSGQAVGETQYF. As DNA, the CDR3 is TGTGCCAGCAGCTCAGGACAGGCGGTGGGGGAGACCCAGTACTTC.

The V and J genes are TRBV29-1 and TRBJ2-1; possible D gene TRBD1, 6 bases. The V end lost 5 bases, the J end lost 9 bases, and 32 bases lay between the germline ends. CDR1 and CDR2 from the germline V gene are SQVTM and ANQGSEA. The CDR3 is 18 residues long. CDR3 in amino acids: CSVRTDADNDIRFGEQFF. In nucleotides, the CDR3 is TGCAGCGTTCGGACAGACGCCGACAATGATATACGTTTCGGTGAGCAGTTCTTC.

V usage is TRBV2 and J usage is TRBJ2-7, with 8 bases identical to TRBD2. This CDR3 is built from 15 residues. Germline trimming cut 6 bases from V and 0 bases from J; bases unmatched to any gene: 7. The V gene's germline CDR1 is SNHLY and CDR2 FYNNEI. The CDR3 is CASRKLAASSYEQYF. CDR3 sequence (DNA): TGTGCCAGCAGGAAACTAGCGGCAAGCTCCTACGAGCAGTACTTC.

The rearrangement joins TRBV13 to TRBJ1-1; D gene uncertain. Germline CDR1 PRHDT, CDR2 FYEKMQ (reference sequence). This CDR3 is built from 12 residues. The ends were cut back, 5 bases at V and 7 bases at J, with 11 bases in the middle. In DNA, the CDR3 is TGTGCCAGCAGCCAGACGGAGGTTGAAGCTTTCTTT. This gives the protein CASSQTEVEAFF.